This TCR beta chain was sequenced for a study of T cells in localized non-small cell lung cancer. Findings and limits, study-wide: Among the tissues sampled, uninvolved adjacent lung had the highest T cell clonality, above tumor. In adjacent lung, a median roughly 62 of the top 100 tumor clones were found.

Germline V gene lookup returns CDR1 SQVTM and CDR2 ANQGSEA. This CDR3 comprises 15 residues. The V segment lost 5 bases and the J segment 1 base; nucleotides outside the gene matches: 7. For this clone: Its target is unknown.

Only in-frame clones appear in the TCRdb table, and some are missing; sequencing was by immunoSEQ multiplex PCR. The sample lists around 40,000 clones; around nine tenths were seen once. The V gene is TRBV29-1, the J gene TRBJ2-7; 11 nucleotides align to TRBD1. This specimen consisted of peripheral blood, obtained before any cancer treatment. This clonotype originated in a female donor over 55 with stage I squamous cell lung carcinoma. For the CDR3, the DNA is TGCAGCGTTCTACCAAGGGACAGGGGGTCCTACGAGCAGTACTTC. Translated: CSVLPRDRGSYEQYF.